The clone carrying this T cell receptor beta chain was found a few times. No antigen is known for it. This sample was taken from a study of Graves' ophthalmopathy and Graves' hyperthyroidism. The overall study: No treatment had been given when peripheral blood was collected at initial diagnosis. Study-level results: Blood samples also showed most expanded thyroid clonotypes exceeding 0.001 frequency.

Germline lookup yields CDR1 WSHSY and CDR2 SAAADI. There are 14 residues in the CDR3. V was cut by 6 bases and J by 2 bases, with 14 bases left in between. The TCR beta CDR3 regions underwent amplification from RNA transcripts. First-round RT-PCR employed HTBI primers, with a second-round multiplex PCR after it. From the multiplex PCR reads, TCRdb called clonotypes with MiXCR, one entry per CDR3 protein. Of about 58,000 distinct CDR3 sequences listed, 45% to 55% were seen once; the top ten hold about 4.9%. In donors with ophthalmopathy, activity was moderate-to-severe, with CAS ≥3, NOSPECS ≥4 and duration under 3 months. Clinicians diagnosed using symptoms, serum thyroxine, TRAb, thyroid ultrasound and orbital computed tomography.

Material: peripheral blood. This rearrangement joins TRBV10-2 to TRBJ2-7; D might be TRBD1 (6 bases). This sequence originates from an adult woman with Graves' ophthalmopathy. For the CDR3, the DNA is TGCGCCAGCAGGAATGACAGGCTCACCTACGAGCAGTACTTC. Translating it yields CASRNDRLTYEQYF.